The 6 T cell receptor beta chains reported below all come from one sample, sequenced in a study of control samples from healthy donors and cancer patients. Assay: immunoSEQ multiplex PCR; the TCRdb copy retains only in-frame clones and omits some. The sample holds some 120,000 clones, over 85% seen once. The sequencing input was blood. The origin of the receptors is a man younger than 40 in good health.

The J gene is TRBJ1-4, the V gene TRBV7-8; 8 bases are shared with TRBD1. Germline V gene sequence: CDR1 SGHVS, CDR2 FQNEAQ. The CDR3 length is 15 residues. The V and J ends lost 3 bases and 8 bases, in that order; junction bases with no gene match: 8. The chain's CDR3 is CASSFRDRGREKLFF. The CDR3 nucleotides read TGTGCCAGCAGCTTCCGTGACAGGGGACGCGAAAAACTGTTTTTT. Full variable domain (missing parts from reference TRBV7-8 and TRBJ1-4): GAGVSQSPRYKVAKRGQDVALRCDPISGHVSLFWYQQALGQGPEFLTYFQNEAQLDKSGLPSDRFFAERPEGSVSTLKIQRTQQEDSAVYLCASSFRDRGREKLFFGSGTQLSVL.

The rearrangement uses TRBV4-3 and TRBJ2-7; D may be TRBD2 (5 bases). Germline CDR1 and CDR2: LGHNA and YSLEER. Trimming removed 1 base from V and 2 bases from J, with 12 bases in between. The CDR3 is 15 amino acids. This CDR3 reads CASSQGYAGTYEQYF. The CDR3 region has the DNA TGCGCCAGCAGCCAAGGCTATGCGGGCACCTACGAGCAGTACTTC.

This chain joins TRBV29-1 and TRBJ2-1, with 13 positions matching TRBD2. The germline V gene has CDR1 SQVTM and CDR2 ANQGSEA. V dropped 4 bases and J dropped 6; count of bases not matched to a gene: 9. This CDR3 comprises 16 residues. This CDR3 reads CSVAGGLAGAINEQFF. The CDR3 DNA is TGCAGCGTTGCCGGAGGACTAGCGGGGGCCATCAATGAGCAGTTCTTC.

This rearrangement joins TRBV2 to TRBJ2-3, with D possibly matching TRBD2 (5 bases). This CDR3 has 18 amino acids. Trimming shortened V by 6 bases and J by 0 bases, and 22 bases separated the two germline ends. CDR1 and CDR2 (germline): SNHLY, FYNNEI. The CDR3 DNA sequence: TGTGCCAGCAGCTATTTACCGGTTTTCGGGAAGAGCACAGATACGCAGTATTTT. Its protein product is CASSYLPVFGKSTDTQYF.

The genes are TRBV7-2 and TRBJ2-7; D unresolved. CDR1 SGHTA and CDR2 FQGNSA come from the germline V gene. Trimming cost V 11 bases and J 9 bases, with 23 bases left between them. The CDR3 is 13 residues long. CDR3 DNA sequence: TGTGCCGTCCGCGTGGGCGCCCACGTGGGGCAGTACTTC. Translated: CAVRVGAHVGQYF.

V is TRBV19 and J is TRBJ1-2; possibly TRBD1 for D (5 bases). This CDR3 region has 14 residues. V lost 3 bases and J 7 bases, leaving 15 bases between the germline ends. Looked up from germline, CDR1 is LNHDA and CDR2 is SQIVND (reference sequence). CDR3 coding DNA: TGTGCCAGTAGTATGAGGGCAGGGCGTGTTGGCTACACCTTC. It is translated as CASSMRAGRVGYTF. The variable domain in full, completed from reference TRBV19 and TRBJ1-2, reads DGGITQSPKYLFRKEGQNVTLSCEQNLNHDAMYWYRQDPGQGLRLIYYSQIVNDFQKGDIAEGYSVSREKKESFPLTVTSAQKNPTAFYLCASSMRAGRVGYTFGSGTRLTVV.